This TCR beta chain was retrieved from a study of beta chain features in type 1 diabetes. The CDR3 extends over 15 amino acids. Trimming pared 1 base from V and 0 bases from J, leaving 11 bases between. CDR1 SGDLS and CDR2 YYNGEE come from the germline V gene. The investigators reverse transcribed all of the isolated RNA, so they sequenced expressed TCRB transcripts. Produced via immunoSEQ multiplex PCR; TCRdb's table is partial and in-frame only. The sample has 600,000 to 650,000 clones; less than 20% are singletons. A few counts support this clone. The TCR comes from a man between 18 and 35 years old in good health. V usage is TRBV9 and J usage is TRBJ2-7; the D is unclear. Source material: naive CD4+ T cells from blood. The CDR3 coding sequence is TGTGCCAGCAGCGTAACGTGGCAGAGCTCCTACGAGCAGTACTTC. It codes for CASSVTWQSSYEQYF. Drawing the rest from reference TRBV9 and TRBJ2-7, the complete variable domain is DSGVTQTPKHLITATGQRVTLRCSPRSGDLSVYWYQQSLDQGLQFLIQYYNGEERAKGNILERFSAQQFPDLHSELNLSSLELGDSALYFCASSVTWQSSYEQYFGPGTRLTVT.